Shown below are 13 T cell receptor beta chains from a single sample sequenced in a study of T-cell reconstitution after alpha-beta-depleted transplantation in children. A TCRbeta library incorporating unique molecular identifiers was prepared. One entry per CDR3 protein results from TCRdb running MiXCR on the PCR reads. The sample comprises roughly 350,000 distinct CDR3 sequences, approximately 10% of which are singletons, and 2% to 2.5% rests with the top ten. This material consisted of PBMCs from the stem cell graft donor, taken from the stem cell graft. The receptors were gathered from a human donor who donated a stem cell graft to a child with acute lymphoblastic leukemia.

V usage is TRBV3-1 and J usage is TRBJ2-3; D tentatively reads TRBD1 or TRBD2 (5 bases each). CDR3 size: 16 residues. V shed 2 bases and J shed 0 bases, with 12 bases lying between them. The germline V gene has CDR1 LGHDT and CDR2 YNNKEL (reference sequence). CDR3 protein: CASSQRRGASTDTQYF. CDR3 bases: TGTGCCAGCAGCCAACGACGGGGCGCTAGCACAGATACGCAGTATTTT.

This chain connects TRBV7-2 to TRBJ1-2; D is uncertain. Germline CDR1 and CDR2: SGHTA and FQGNSA. V lost 5 bases and J lost 4, with 17 bases in between. This CDR3 region has 15 residues. CDR3 region: CASSPVIQTSYGYTF. The CDR3 nucleotides read TGTGCCAGCAGCCCAGTCATCCAGACTAGCTATGGCTACACCTTC. The full variable domain, completed using reference TRBV7-2 and TRBJ1-2, is GAGVSQSPSNKVTEKGKDVELRCDPISGHTALYWYRQSLGQGLEFLIYFQGNSAPDKSGLPSDRFSAERTGGSVSTLTIQRTQQEDSAVYLCASSPVIQTSYGYTFGSGTRLTVV.

V usage is TRBV10-3 and J usage is TRBJ2-1; TRBD2 matches at 8 bases. Germline V lookup: CDR1 ENHRY, CDR2 SYGVKD. Unmatched junction bases numbered 6, after V lost 3 bases and J lost 8 bases. The length of the CDR3 is 14 residues. CDR3 sequence: CAISDKGTSDEQFF. As DNA, the CDR3 is TGTGCCATCAGTGACAAAGGGACTAGTGATGAGCAGTTCTTC.

This clonotype has a handful of counts. The V and J genes are TRBV7-9 and TRBJ1-1, with 8 bases that match TRBD1. CDR3 size: 15 residues. Germline V gives CDR1 SEHNR, CDR2 FQNEAQ (reference sequence). The ends lost 1 base at V and 4 bases at J; junction bases unmatched: 5. The CDR3 nucleotides read TGTGCCAGCAGCTTAGGGACAGGGTGGATCACTGAAGCTTTCTTT. Translating it yields CASSLGTGWITEAFF.

This clonotype has a handful of counts. CDR3 residues: CSGRPPSGSQREQFF. The CDR3 DNA follows: TGCAGTGGCAGACCCCCTAGCGGGAGTCAAAGGGAGCAGTTCTTC. The rearrangement joins TRBV20-1 to TRBJ2-1, with TRBD2 matching over 10 bases. Per germline, CDR1 DFQATT and CDR2 SNEGSKA (reference sequence). The CDR3 sequence is 15 residues long. Germline trimming cut 7 bases from V and 10 bases from J; bases unmatched to any gene: 16.

This clonotype has only a few counts. The chain recombines TRBV5-6 with TRBJ2-2; D perhaps matches TRBD2 (5 bases). This CDR3 is built from 16 residues. From germline, CDR1 is SGHDT and CDR2 YYEEEE. V was cut by 3 bases and J by 0 bases, with 12 bases left in between. The CDR3 bases are TGTGCCAGCAGCTCGGTAGCGCCATCGAACACCGGGGAGCTGTTTTTT. It translates to CASSSVAPSNTGELFF.

In its sample, this clonotype was seen a few times. The chain has TRBV5-1 and TRBJ2-7, with D perhaps TRBD1 or TRBD2 (5 bases each). The CDR3 consists of 14 residues. From germline, CDR1 is SGHRS and CDR2 YFSETQ. With 0 bases removed from V and 6 bases from J, the gap between germline ends came to 13 bases. The CDR3 bases are TGCGCCAGCAGCTTGGGAGGGGCCGGACGCGAGCAGTACTTC. It specifies CASSLGGAGREQYF.

V and J are TRBV29-1 and TRBJ2-5; a weak D match, TRBD2 (6 bases). The V and J ends lost 1 base and 4 bases respectively, with 10 bases between them. This CDR3 has 13 amino acids. CDR1 and CDR2 (germline): SQVTM, ANQGSEA. The CDR3 DNA reads TGCAGCGTTGAAGGCGACGGGAGAGAGACCCAGTACTTC. Protein: CSVEGDGRETQYF.

V is TRBV9 and J is TRBJ2-1; weak D call: TRBD1 (6 bases). CDR3 length: 17 amino acids. V gave up 4 bases and J gave up 2 bases, with 19 bases separating them. Germline CDR1 and CDR2: SGDLS and YYNGEE. CDR3 DNA sequence: TGTGCCAGCAGCATAGGAGGCTTTGGGACACCCTACAATGAGCAGTTCTTC. Its protein is CASSIGGFGTPYNEQFF.

The chain carries TRBV24-1 and TRBJ1-4; a possible D gene is TRBD1 (5 bases). There are 15 residues in the CDR3. V was shortened by 5 bases and J by 8 bases, with 17 bases between the two germline ends. Germline V gene data show CDR1 as KGHDR and CDR2 as SFDVKD. The CDR3 sequence is CATSGWDDGREKLFF. CDR3 in DNA: TGTGCCACCAGTGGATGGGACGATGGTAGAGAAAAACTGTTTTTT.

This clonotype was seen at least ten times. CDR3 coding DNA: TGTGCCACCAGTGATCCGGGACTAGCGGGGGGTTTCGCAGATACGCAGTATTTT. Protein: CATSDPGLAGGFADTQYF. The chain has TRBV24-1 and TRBJ2-3; 15 bases agree with TRBD2. CDR1 is KGHDR, CDR2 SFDVKD, per germline. The CDR3 consists of 18 residues. The V segment lost 3 bases and the J segment 4 bases; nucleotides outside the gene matches: 7.

The CDR3 region is CATETSVNEQFF. The DNA of the CDR3 is TGTGCCACCGAGACTAGCGTCAATGAGCAGTTCTTC. The rearrangement uses TRBV15 and TRBJ2-1; 8 nucleotides line up with TRBD2. J lost 6 bases, V lost 8 bases, and 3 bases had no gene match. CDR1 is LNHNV, CDR2 YYDKDF, per germline (reference sequence). This CDR3 region has 12 residues.

This clonotype showed up just a few times. The chain joins TRBV29-1 to TRBJ2-1; 10 bases agree with TRBD2. The CDR3 runs 14 residues. J lost 3 bases, V lost 4 bases, and 3 bases had no gene match. Per the germline V gene, CDR1 is SQVTM and CDR2 is ANQGSEA. The CDR3 bases are TGCAGCGTTGGGACTAGCGGCAGCTACAATGAGCAGTTCTTC. Protein sequence: CSVGTSGSYNEQFF.